The rows below give T cell receptor beta chains drawn from one sample of a study of early T cells in non-severe SARS-CoV-2 infection. TCRdb ran MiXCR on the 5' RACE reads and lists one entry per CDR3 protein. The sample contains 100,000 to 140,000 distinct CDR3 sequences, roughly 10% of which appear only once. Material for sequencing was whole blood. The receptors were sampled from an adult who was a healthcare worker with PCR-confirmed SARS-CoV-2 infection or an uninfected control (not recorded which). CDR3s include the opening cysteine and the closing phenylalanine or tryptophan. Fields, in order: D gene, J gene, V gene, clone size, CDR3 DNA, CDR3 protein. A D gene is named only where the DNA matches it firmly. Part of the rows lack a size; the others show once, few, many or a class for expanded clones.

D: TRBD1; J: TRBJ2-5; V: TRBV20-1; size: many; DNA: TGCAGTGCTAGTCAACCAACAGGGGCTTTACGGGAGACCCAGTACTTC; CDR3: CSASQPTGALRETQYF
D: NA; J: TRBJ2-1; V: TRBV5-5; size: many; DNA: TGTGCCAGCAGCTTCGTGGCTACCTCCTACAATGAGCAGTTCTTC; CDR3: CASSFVATSYNEQFF
D: TRBD1; J: TRBJ1-5; V: TRBV20-1; size: NA; DNA: TGCAGTGCTAGTGGGACAGGGGATCAGCCCCAGCATTTT; CDR3: CSASGTGDQPQHF
D: TRBD1; J: TRBJ2-6; V: TRBV18; size: few; DNA: TGTGCCAGCTCACCCCTGACAGGGGGCGCTGGGGCCAACGTCCTGACTTTC; CDR3: CASSPLTGGAGANVLTF
D: NA; J: TRBJ2-7; V: TRBV5-1; size: many; DNA: TGCGCCAGCAGCTTGGAAGCGGAGGCGACCTACGAGCAGTACTTC; CDR3: CASSLEAEATYEQYF
D: NA; J: TRBJ2-3; V: TRBV20-1; size: few; DNA: TGCAGTGCTCGGACAGCCACAGATACGCAGTATTTT; CDR3: CSARTATDTQYF
D: NA; J: TRBJ2-1; V: TRBV7-9; size: NA; DNA: TGTGCCAGCAGCTCTAATGGAGAAGGTGAGCAGTTCTTC; CDR3: CASSSNGEGEQFF
D: TRBD2; J: TRBJ2-7; V: TRBV7-2; size: many; DNA: TGTGCCAGCAGCTTGGGGTTATACAGGGCGGGAGGCCCCTTGAAGCAGTACTTC; CDR3: CASSLGLYRAGGPLKQYF
D: NA; J: TRBJ2-6; V: TRBV6-1; size: few; DNA: TGTGCCAGCGGGCAATCTGGGGCCAACGTCCTGACTTTC; CDR3: CASGQSGANVLTF
D: NA; J: TRBJ2-7; V: TRBV20-1; size: few; DNA: TGCAGTGCTGCAGGGGGGGGGCAGTACTTC; CDR3: CSAAGGGQYF
D: NA; J: TRBJ1-6; V: TRBV12-3/TRBV12-4; size: many; DNA: TGTGCCAGCAGTCACGACAGTAATAGTAATTCACCCCTCCACTTT; CDR3: CASSHDSNSNSPLHF
D: TRBD2; J: TRBJ2-1; V: TRBV6-5; size: NA; DNA: TGTGCCAGCAGTTACACAGCGGGAGGTGGCGAGCAGTTCTTC; CDR3: CASSYTAGGGEQFF